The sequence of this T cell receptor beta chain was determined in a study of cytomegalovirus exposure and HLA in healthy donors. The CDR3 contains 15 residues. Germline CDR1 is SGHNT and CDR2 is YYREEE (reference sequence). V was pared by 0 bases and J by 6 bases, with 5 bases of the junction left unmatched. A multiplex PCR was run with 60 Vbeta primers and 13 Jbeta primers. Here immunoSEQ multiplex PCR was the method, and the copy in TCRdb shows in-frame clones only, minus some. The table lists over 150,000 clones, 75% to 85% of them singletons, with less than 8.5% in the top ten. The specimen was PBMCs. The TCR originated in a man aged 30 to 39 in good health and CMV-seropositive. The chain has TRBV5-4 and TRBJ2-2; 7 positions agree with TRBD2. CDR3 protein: CASSLGREYAGELFF. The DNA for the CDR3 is TGTGCCAGCAGCTTGGGGCGGGAGTACGCCGGGGAGCTGTTTTTT. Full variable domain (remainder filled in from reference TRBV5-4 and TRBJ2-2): ETGVTQSPTHLIKTRGQQVTLRCSSQSGHNTVSWYQQALGQGPQFIFQYYREEENGRGNFPPRFSGLQFPNYSSELNVNALELDDSALYLCASSLGREYAGELFFGEGSRLTVL.